This entry lists 7 T cell receptor beta chains sequenced from one sample in a study of T cell repertoires in cytomegalovirus infection. TCRdb analysed the reads with MiXCR anew, one entry per CDR3 protein. Found here are about 260,000 distinct CDR3 sequences, roughly 15% of them singletons; the top ten hold about 10%. The sample taken for sequencing was PBMCs. The receptors derive from a human donor in good health (CMV status not recorded). Some clones in this sample may be carry-over from other donors' samples.

This clonotype was counted only a few times. The rearrangement joins TRBV6-6 to TRBJ1-2; weak D call: TRBD1 (6 bases). Germline V CDR1 and CDR2: MNHNY, SVGAGI (reference sequence). V lost 0 bases and J 2 bases, leaving 10 bases between the germline ends. CDR3 size: 15 residues. This CDR3 reads CASSYSGQRNYGYTF. CDR3 DNA: TGTGCCAGCAGTTACTCTGGACAGAGAAACTATGGCTACACCTTC.

The rearrangement links TRBV4-1 to TRBJ2-1; TRBD2 aligns across 8 bases. V shed 6 bases, J shed 8 bases, and the junction held 3 bases outside the gene matches. CDR3 length: 12 amino acids. Per germline, CDR1 MGHRA and CDR2 YSYEKL. CDR3 in DNA: TGCGCCAGCAGTCAGACTAGCGATGAGCAGTTCTTC. It codes for CASSQTSDEQFF.

This clonotype was seen repeatedly, ten times or more. The chain joins TRBV10-3 to TRBJ1-6, with TRBD1 identical over 9 bases. The CDR3 has 13 amino acids. Germline V gene data show CDR1 as ENHRY and CDR2 as SYGVKD. Unmatched junction bases numbered 8, after V lost 11 bases and J lost 9 bases. CDR3 protein: CAVGDRDFSPLHF. CDR3 nucleotide sequence: TGTGCCGTAGGGGACAGGGACTTTTCACCCCTCCACTTT.

This clonotype was counted a few times. The V call is TRBV7-6, the J call TRBJ2-3; 12 bases are shared with TRBD2. Germline V CDR1 and CDR2: SGHVS, FNYEAQ. The CDR3 runs to 16 residues. With V trimmed by 5 bases and J by 5 bases, 8 bases remained unmatched. CDR3 amino acids: CASSPRTSGVQDTQYF. In DNA, the CDR3 is TGTGCCAGCAGCCCCCGGACTAGCGGGGTGCAAGATACGCAGTATTTT.

This clonotype was seen ten or more times. J is TRBJ2-3 and V is TRBV15; 9 nucleotides match TRBD2. Unmatched junction bases numbered 7, after V lost 9 bases and J lost 3 bases. Germline lookup yields CDR1 LNHNV and CDR2 YYDKDF (reference sequence). The CDR3 sequence is 14 residues long. The chain's CDR3 is CATAGGGNTDTQYF. CDR3 in DNA: TGTGCCACTGCGGGGGGGGGAAATACAGATACGCAGTATTTT.

The sample holds many counts of this clonotype. J is TRBJ1-4 and V is TRBV7-3; D unclear. Germline CDR1 is SGHTA and CDR2 is FQGTGA. The CDR3 consists of 15 residues. V shed 2 bases and J shed 6 bases, with 13 bases lying between them. The CDR3 region has the DNA TGTGCCAGCAGCTTACCCCCGGCTGCCCATGAAAAACTGTTTTTT. Encoded protein: CASSLPPAAHEKLFF. Full variable domain (outside the CDR3, taken from reference TRBV7-3 and TRBJ1-4): GAGVSQTPSNKVTEKGKYVELRCDPISGHTALYWYRQSLGQGPEFLIYFQGTGAADDSGLPNDRFFAVRPEGSVSTLKIQRTERGDSAVYLCASSLPPAAHEKLFFGSGTQLSVL.

Many counts were recorded for this clonotype. The V and J genes are TRBV6-1 and TRBJ1-5; D possibly corresponds to TRBD1 (5 bases). The CDR3 has 15 amino acids. The germline gives CDR1 MNHNS, CDR2 SASEGT. The V end was cut by 2 bases, the J end by 9 bases, with 17 bases between. The CDR3 region has the DNA TGTGCCAGCAGTGAATCGCAGGGCCGGAGTCGGCCCCAGCATTTT. Encoded protein: CASSESQGRSRPQHF.